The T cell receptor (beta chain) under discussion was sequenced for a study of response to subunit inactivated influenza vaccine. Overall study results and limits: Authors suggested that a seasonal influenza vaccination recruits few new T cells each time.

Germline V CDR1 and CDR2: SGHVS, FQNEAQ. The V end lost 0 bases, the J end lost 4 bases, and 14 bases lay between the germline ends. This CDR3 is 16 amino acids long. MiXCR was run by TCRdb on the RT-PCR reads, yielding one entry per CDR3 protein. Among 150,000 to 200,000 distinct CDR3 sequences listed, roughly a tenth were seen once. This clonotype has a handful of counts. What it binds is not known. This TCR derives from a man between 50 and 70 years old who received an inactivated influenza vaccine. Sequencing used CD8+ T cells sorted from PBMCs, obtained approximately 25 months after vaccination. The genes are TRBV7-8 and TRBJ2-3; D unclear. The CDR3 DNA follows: TGTGCCAGCAGCTTAGCAGGTGGCAGAGGTGCAGATACGCAGTATTTT. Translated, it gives CASSLAGGRGADTQYF.